Listed below are T cell receptor beta chains from one sample, sequenced in a study of PD-L1 blockade in urothelial cancer. TCRdb's table, derived via immunoSEQ multiplex PCR, lists solely in-frame clones and lacks some. The repertoire holds about 93,000 clones, with around 90% as singletons. The source material was PBMCs, sampled around atezolizumab (anti-PD-L1) treatment. The receptor set was obtained from a man aged 55-75 years with urothelial cancer. Each CDR3 is given with its conserved first and last residue. D genes are given only for firm matches. Only part of the rows carry a size: once, few, many, or a class if the clone is expanded.

v_gene: TRBV29-1
abundance: -
j_gene: TRBJ1-1
d_gene: -
CDR3aa: CSVGSGSSTEAFF
CDR3nt: TGCAGCGTTGGGTCCGGGTCTAGCACTGAAGCTTTCTTT

v_gene: TRBV6-5
abundance: -
j_gene: TRBJ1-4
d_gene: -
CDR3aa: CASSWGRANEKLFF
CDR3nt: TGTGCCAGCAGTTGGGGGCGCGCTAATGAAAAACTGTTTTTT

v_gene: TRBV5-1
abundance: -
j_gene: TRBJ2-7
d_gene: TRBD2
CDR3aa: CASSLGTSGRVFYEQYF
CDR3nt: TGCGCCAGCAGCTTGGGGACTAGCGGGAGGGTATTCTACGAGCAGTACTTC

v_gene: TRBV2
abundance: -
j_gene: TRBJ2-5
d_gene: TRBD2
CDR3aa: CASSGSSGGEGTQYF
CDR3nt: TGTGCCAGCAGTGGGTCTAGCGGGGGGGAGGGGACCCAGTACTTC

v_gene: TRBV2
abundance: -
j_gene: TRBJ2-7
d_gene: TRBD2
CDR3aa: CASRTSGRGEQYF
CDR3nt: TGTGCCAGCAGGACTAGCGGGAGAGGCGAGCAGTACTTC

v_gene: TRBV7-8
abundance: once
j_gene: TRBJ2-6
d_gene: TRBD1
CDR3aa: CASSLALRTGGLDSGANVLTF
CDR3nt: TGTGCCAGCAGCTTAGCGCTTAGGACAGGGGGCTTAGACTCTGGGGCCAACGTCCTGACTTTC

v_gene: TRBV6-1
abundance: -
j_gene: TRBJ1-2
d_gene: -
CDR3aa: CASSEAGRTGNFYGYTF
CDR3nt: TGTGCCAGCAGTGAAGCCGGAAGAACAGGGAACTTCTATGGCTACACCTTC

v_gene: TRBV23-1
abundance: -
j_gene: TRBJ1-5
d_gene: TRBD1
CDR3aa: CASSSTSGQISNQPQHF
CDR3nt: TGCGCCAGCAGTTCCACCTCGGGACAGATTAGCAATCAGCCCCAGCATTTT

v_gene: TRBV2
abundance: -
j_gene: TRBJ2-7
d_gene: TRBD2
CDR3aa: CASSGGYGRDYEQYF
CDR3nt: TGTGCCAGCAGTGGAGGATACGGGAGGGACTACGAGCAGTACTTC

v_gene: TRBV9
abundance: -
j_gene: TRBJ2-3
d_gene: TRBD2
CDR3aa: CASSTPGLAGGTDTQYF
CDR3nt: TGTGCCAGCAGCACCCCCGGACTAGCGGGGGGTACAGATACGCAGTATTTT

v_gene: TRBV7-2
abundance: -
j_gene: TRBJ2-5
d_gene: TRBD2
CDR3aa: CASSPQSGGAETQYF
CDR3nt: TGTGCCAGCAGCCCCCAGAGCGGGGGAGCGGAGACCCAGTACTTC

v_gene: TRBV2
abundance: -
j_gene: TRBJ2-7
d_gene: TRBD1
CDR3aa: CASRAPLTGKSSYEQYF
CDR3nt: TGTGCCAGCAGAGCCCCGTTGACAGGGAAAAGCTCCTACGAGCAGTACTTC

v_gene: TRBV6-5
abundance: -
j_gene: TRBJ1-6
d_gene: TRBD1
CDR3aa: CASRTGQGMRALHF
CDR3nt: TGTGCCAGCAGGACTGGACAGGGGATGAGGGCCCTCCACTTT

v_gene: TRBV4-3
abundance: -
j_gene: TRBJ2-7
d_gene: -
CDR3aa: CASSQIYEVPYEQYF
CDR3nt: TGCGCCAGCAGCCAGATTTACGAGGTACCCTACGAGCAGTACTTC

v_gene: TRBV4-2
abundance: -
j_gene: TRBJ1-3
d_gene: TRBD1
CDR3aa: CASSQEQGNSGNTIYF
CDR3nt: TGTGCCAGCAGCCAGGAACAGGGGAACTCTGGAAACACCATATATTTT

v_gene: TRBV5-1
abundance: -
j_gene: TRBJ1-4
d_gene: TRBD1
CDR3aa: CASSWASVGQAKEKLFF
CDR3nt: TGCGCCAGCAGCTGGGCCTCCGTGGGACAGGCCAAGGAAAAACTGTTTTTT

v_gene: TRBV7-8
abundance: -
j_gene: TRBJ2-5
d_gene: TRBD2
CDR3aa: CASSRRLAGAETQYF
CDR3nt: TGTGCCAGCAGCCGCAGACTAGCGGGAGCAGAGACCCAGTACTTC

v_gene: TRBV9
abundance: once
j_gene: TRBJ2-3
d_gene: TRBD2
CDR3aa: CASSVDPGGATDTQYF
CDR3nt: TGTGCCAGCAGCGTAGACCCGGGGGGAGCCACAGATACGCAGTATTTT

v_gene: TRBV4-2
abundance: -
j_gene: TRBJ1-4
d_gene: -
CDR3aa: CASSQAYEQNEKLFF
CDR3nt: TGTGCCAGCAGCCAAGCTTATGAACAGAATGAAAAACTGTTTTTT

v_gene: TRBV4-3
abundance: -
j_gene: TRBJ1-3
d_gene: -
CDR3aa: CASSQETGSSGNTIYF
CDR3nt: TGCGCCAGCAGCCAAGAAACAGGGTCTTCTGGAAACACCATATATTTT

v_gene: TRBV19
abundance: -
j_gene: TRBJ2-5
d_gene: TRBD2
CDR3aa: CASSISWTSGSETQYF
CDR3nt: TGTGCCAGTAGTATTTCATGGACTAGCGGGAGCGAGACCCAGTACTTC

v_gene: TRBV9
abundance: -
j_gene: TRBJ2-2
d_gene: TRBD1
CDR3aa: CASSVEGARNTGELFF
CDR3nt: TGTGCCAGCAGCGTAGAGGGGGCGAGGAACACCGGGGAGCTGTTTTTT

v_gene: TRBV9
abundance: -
j_gene: TRBJ1-6
d_gene: TRBD1
CDR3aa: CASSTGGNSPLHF
CDR3nt: TGTGCCAGCAGTACAGGGGGGAATTCACCCCTCCACTTT

v_gene: TRBV28
abundance: -
j_gene: TRBJ2-1
d_gene: TRBD2
CDR3aa: CASSPYSGSRFEQFF
CDR3nt: TGTGCCAGCAGTCCCTATAGCGGGAGCCGCTTTGAGCAGTTCTTC

v_gene: TRBV28
abundance: -
j_gene: TRBJ2-7
d_gene: -
CDR3aa: CASSKLLGGYEQYF
CDR3nt: TGTGCCAGCAGTAAGCTTCTGGGGGGTTACGAGCAGTACTTC

v_gene: TRBV7-2
abundance: -
j_gene: TRBJ2-3
d_gene: TRBD2
CDR3aa: CASSATSGYTDTQYF
CDR3nt: TGTGCCAGCAGCGCGACTAGCGGCTACACAGATACGCAGTATTTT

v_gene: TRBV4-2
abundance: -
j_gene: TRBJ2-6
d_gene: -
CDR3aa: CASSQAQRSAISGANVLTF
CDR3nt: TGTGCCAGCAGCCAAGCGCAGCGGTCTGCTATCTCTGGGGCCAACGTCCTGACTTTC

v_gene: TRBV7-6
abundance: once
j_gene: TRBJ2-1
d_gene: TRBD2
CDR3aa: CASSPWGGNLYNEQFF
CDR3nt: TGTGCCAGCAGCCCCTGGGGAGGGAACTTGTACAATGAGCAGTTCTTC

v_gene: TRBV7-9
abundance: few
j_gene: TRBJ1-6
d_gene: -
CDR3aa: CASNLAGTDSPLHF
CDR3nt: TGTGCCAGCAACCTCGCGGGGACGGATTCACCCCTCCACTTT

v_gene: TRBV6-5
abundance: -
j_gene: TRBJ2-3
d_gene: -
CDR3aa: CASRDLGGDTDTQYF
CDR3nt: TGTGCCAGCAGGGACTTAGGGGGGGACACAGATACGCAGTATTTT

v_gene: TRBV19
abundance: -
j_gene: TRBJ2-1
d_gene: -
CDR3aa: CASSLTGYNEQFF
CDR3nt: TGTGCCAGTAGTTTAACAGGCTACAATGAGCAGTTCTTC

v_gene: TRBV2
abundance: -
j_gene: TRBJ2-3
d_gene: TRBD2
CDR3aa: CASNIPSGGANTQYF
CDR3nt: TGTGCCAGCAACATCCCTAGCGGGGGGGCGAATACGCAGTATTTT

v_gene: TRBV7-2
abundance: -
j_gene: TRBJ2-3
d_gene: TRBD2
CDR3aa: CASSPLLAGGSTQYF
CDR3nt: TGTGCCAGCAGCCCCCTTCTAGCGGGGGGAAGTACGCAGTATTTT

v_gene: TRBV2
abundance: -
j_gene: TRBJ1-6
d_gene: -
CDR3aa: CASSAEAVNSPLHF
CDR3nt: TGTGCCAGCAGTGCCGAAGCCGTAAATTCACCCCTCCACTTT

v_gene: TRBV19
abundance: -
j_gene: TRBJ2-1
d_gene: -
CDR3aa: CASSSTRGYNEQFF
CDR3nt: TGTGCCAGTAGTAGTACCCGGGGCTACAATGAGCAGTTCTTC

v_gene: TRBV18
abundance: -
j_gene: TRBJ2-7
d_gene: TRBD2
CDR3aa: CASSGTGRFEQYF
CDR3nt: TGTGCCAGCTCAGGAACCGGGAGGTTCGAGCAGTACTTC

v_gene: TRBV6-6
abundance: -
j_gene: TRBJ2-5
d_gene: -
CDR3aa: CASSPREETQYF
CDR3nt: TGTGCCAGCAGCCCCCGGGAAGAGACCCAGTACTTC

v_gene: TRBV2
abundance: -
j_gene: TRBJ2-2
d_gene: -
CDR3aa: CASKIGGTNTGELFF
CDR3nt: TGTGCCAGCAAAATAGGGGGTACGAACACCGGGGAGCTGTTTTTT

v_gene: TRBV21-1
abundance: -
j_gene: TRBJ2-5
d_gene: -
CDR3aa: CASSKVRDRGQETQYF
CDR3nt: TGTGCCAGCAGCAAAGTTCGGGACAGGGGGCAAGAGACCCAGTACTTC

v_gene: TRBV30
abundance: few
j_gene: TRBJ2-2
d_gene: TRBD2
CDR3aa: CAWSVSGVSTGELFF
CDR3nt: TGTGCCTGGAGTGTTAGCGGGGTTAGCACCGGGGAGCTGTTTTTT

v_gene: TRBV4-2
abundance: -
j_gene: TRBJ2-7
d_gene: -
CDR3aa: CASSQPGTVNEQYF
CDR3nt: TGTGCCAGCAGCCAACCTGGTACGGTAAACGAGCAGTACTTC

v_gene: TRBV5-1
abundance: -
j_gene: TRBJ2-3
d_gene: -
CDR3aa: CASTPLVRGDTQYF
CDR3nt: TGCGCCAGCACCCCCCTGGTGCGGGGAGATACGCAGTATTTT

v_gene: TRBV10-1
abundance: -
j_gene: TRBJ2-5
d_gene: TRBD2
CDR3aa: CASNRLAGHLRETQYF
CDR3nt: TGCGCCAGCAACCGACTAGCGGGACACCTCAGGGAGACCCAGTACTTC

v_gene: TRBV27
abundance: -
j_gene: TRBJ2-7
d_gene: TRBD1
CDR3aa: CASVGRGLYEQYF
CDR3nt: TGTGCCAGCGTGGGCAGGGGGCTTTACGAGCAGTACTTC

v_gene: TRBV6-1
abundance: -
j_gene: TRBJ2-7
d_gene: TRBD1
CDR3aa: CASSRDRSSSYEQYF
CDR3nt: TGTGCCAGCAGTCGGGACAGATCCAGCTCCTACGAGCAGTACTTC

v_gene: TRBV7-2
abundance: -
j_gene: TRBJ2-1
d_gene: TRBD2
CDR3aa: CASSRTASGRGNEQFF
CDR3nt: TGTGCCAGCAGCCGAACTGCTAGCGGGAGGGGAAATGAGCAGTTCTTC

v_gene: TRBV9
abundance: -
j_gene: TRBJ1-1
d_gene: -
CDR3aa: CASSPGRAGTEAFF
CDR3nt: TGTGCCAGCAGCCCTGGTAGGGCGGGAACTGAAGCTTTCTTT

v_gene: TRBV28
abundance: once
j_gene: TRBJ1-4
d_gene: -
CDR3aa: CASRSGPNEKLFF
CDR3nt: TGTGCCAGCAGGTCAGGCCCTAATGAAAAACTGTTTTTT

v_gene: TRBV5-4
abundance: -
j_gene: TRBJ2-3
d_gene: TRBD1
CDR3aa: CASSLAMGQGRSTDTQYF
CDR3nt: TGTGCCAGCAGCTTGGCGATGGGACAGGGACGAAGCACAGATACGCAGTATTTT

v_gene: TRBV6-1
abundance: -
j_gene: TRBJ2-5
d_gene: -
CDR3aa: CASSELGQLETQYF
CDR3nt: TGTGCCAGCAGTGAATTGGGGCAGTTAGAGACCCAGTACTTC

v_gene: TRBV27
abundance: once
j_gene: TRBJ2-1
d_gene: -
CDR3aa: CASSSQRRGSYNEQFF
CDR3nt: TGTGCCAGCAGTTCGCAAAGAAGGGGCTCCTACAATGAGCAGTTCTTC

v_gene: TRBV5-1
abundance: -
j_gene: TRBJ2-3
d_gene: -
CDR3aa: CASSSGGTDTQYF
CDR3nt: TGCGCCAGCAGCTCGGGGGGCACAGATACGCAGTATTTT

v_gene: TRBV6-6
abundance: -
j_gene: TRBJ2-1
d_gene: -
CDR3aa: CASSLSEGEQFF
CDR3nt: TGTGCCAGCAGTCTCTCCGAGGGTGAGCAGTTCTTC

v_gene: TRBV6-5
abundance: -
j_gene: TRBJ1-2
d_gene: -
CDR3aa: CASSYSGTYYGYTF
CDR3nt: TGTGCCAGCAGTTACTCGGGCACGTACTATGGCTACACCTTC

v_gene: TRBV5-4
abundance: few
j_gene: TRBJ2-1
d_gene: TRBD1
CDR3aa: CASSLGQGRNEQFF
CDR3nt: TGTGCCAGCAGCCTCGGACAGGGTAGAAATGAGCAGTTCTTC

v_gene: TRBV29-1
abundance: -
j_gene: TRBJ1-2
d_gene: TRBD1
CDR3aa: CSVARDRVYGYTF
CDR3nt: TGCAGCGTTGCCCGGGACAGGGTGTATGGCTACACCTTC

v_gene: TRBV7-3
abundance: few
j_gene: TRBJ1-6
d_gene: TRBD1
CDR3aa: CASSSGQANSPLHF
CDR3nt: TGTGCCAGCAGCTCCGGACAGGCCAATTCACCCCTCCACTTT

v_gene: TRBV10-1
abundance: once
j_gene: TRBJ2-7
d_gene: -
CDR3aa: CASGYHTGEQYF
CDR3nt: TGCGCCAGCGGGTACCACACAGGCGAGCAGTACTTC

v_gene: TRBV19
abundance: -
j_gene: TRBJ2-5
d_gene: TRBD1
CDR3aa: CASSIVSKISGQIQETQYF
CDR3nt: TGTGCCAGTAGTATAGTATCGAAAATTTCGGGACAGATACAAGAGACCCAGTACTTC

v_gene: TRBV28
abundance: -
j_gene: TRBJ2-7
d_gene: TRBD2
CDR3aa: CASSPTAGGLYEQYF
CDR3nt: TGTGCCAGCAGCCCGACGGCGGGGGGGCTTTACGAGCAGTACTTC